This T cell receptor beta chain comes out of a study of blood T cell repertoires in COVID-19. Between the trimmed V and J ends, which lost 0 bases and 8 bases, there was a span of 13 bases. This CDR3 is built from 14 residues. Germline V gene lookup returns CDR1 LNHDA and CDR2 SQIVND (reference sequence). Sequencing used immunoSEQ multiplex PCR; TCRdb keeps in-frame clones, though not all of them. The top ten hold over 0.9% of the sample, which has 300,000 to 500,000 clones, roughly 90% seen once. This TCR came from a young woman with acute COVID-19. Sample: PBMCs or T cells enriched from blood (not recorded which). The V and J genes are TRBV19 and TRBJ1-2; maybe TRBD1 (5 bases). DNA of the CDR3: TGTGCCAGTAGTATAGAAGTCCCGCGGGGGGGCTACACCTTC. Encoded protein: CASSIEVPRGGYTF. Full variable domain (remainder filled in from reference TRBV19 and TRBJ1-2): DGGITQSPKYLFRKEGQNVTLSCEQNLNHDAMYWYRQDPGQGLRLIYYSQIVNDFQKGDIAEGYSVSREKKESFPLTVTSAQKNPTAFYLCASSIEVPRGGYTFGSGTRLTVV.